Listed below are T cell receptor beta chains from one sample, sequenced in a study of spatial heterogeneity in lung cancer. TCRdb reprocessed the 5' RACE reads via MiXCR and lists one record per CDR3 protein. The table records around 14,000 distinct CDR3 sequences, more than 10% of them present only once. Sequencing was performed on PBMCs, taken at surgery. The receptor set was obtained from a female donor with early-stage non-small cell lung cancer. The CDR3 runs from the conserved cysteine through the conserved F or W.

v_call	j_call	cdr3_aa
TRBV14	TRBJ1-1	CASSQVYGATEAFF
TRBV29-1	TRBJ2-5	CSVGRDQGTQYF
TRBV10-1	TRBJ2-1	CASSLTGLGNEQFF
TRBV5-1	TRBJ2-2	CATTSRLGAGELFF
TRBV7-8	TRBJ1-4	CASSLAGTQNEKLFF
TRBV6-2/TRBV6-3	TRBJ2-1	CASSDMRGSYNEQFF
TRBV20-1	TRBJ2-7	CSATYQQGRVYEQYF
TRBV12-3/TRBV12-4	TRBJ1-4	CASRSQRRRNEKLFF
TRBV12-3/TRBV12-4	TRBJ2-7	CASSFRSYRTYEQYF
TRBV20-1	TRBJ1-1	CSARSRDTEAFF
TRBV11-3	TRBJ1-3	CASSPGQGPGNTIYF
TRBV27	TRBJ1-6	CASSRPGQGRSSYNSPLHF
TRBV5-1	TRBJ2-2	CASRPDGANTGELFF
TRBV5-4	TRBJ2-5	CASSRQGPGETQYF
TRBV7-2	TRBJ2-3	CASSLALLAGPTDTQYF
TRBV19	TRBJ1-1	CASGVEGVTEAFF
TRBV10-3	TRBJ2-7	CAISGQTGQGAGEQYF
TRBV19	TRBJ2-2	CASSTAGANTGELFF
TRBV19	TRBJ2-5	CASSRGPQETQYF
TRBV12-3/TRBV12-4	TRBJ1-2	CASSGQGASYGYTF
TRBV11-2	TRBJ2-1	CASSLGGGLNEQFF
TRBV3-1	TRBJ2-1	CASSQLTSGNEQFF
TRBV18	TRBJ2-1	CASSPGSNEQFF
TRBV29-1	TRBJ2-7	CSVGRSGYEQYF
TRBV6-6	TRBJ2-5	CASSPFDRAKKTQYF
TRBV27	TRBJ2-1	CASSFFLGSGGDNEQFF
TRBV19	TRBJ1-1	CASSSRDSWRNTEAFF
TRBV9	TRBJ1-5	CASSVGQGPNQPQHF
TRBV11-2	TRBJ2-7	CASSPTQGTYEQYF
TRBV24-1	TRBJ2-5	CATSATSGEKETQYF
TRBV24-1	TRBJ1-4	CATSARTNEKLFF
TRBV6-1	TRBJ1-6	CATKPRPTSPLHF
TRBV20-1	TRBJ1-1	CSALGSREAFF
TRBV20-1	TRBJ2-3	CREGGGLTDTQYF
TRBV11-2	TRBJ2-3	CASSFQTNPDTQYF
TRBV4-2	TRBJ1-6	CASSQGGQINSPLHF
TRBV7-9	TRBJ2-7	CASSLAGRRNAYEQYF
TRBV20-1	TRBJ1-1	CSARLGGNTEAFF
TRBV6-5	TRBJ1-5	CASSVWGPGPSQPQHF
TRBV30	TRBJ1-2	CAYPGDRGHQGYTF
TRBV7-2	TRBJ2-1	CASSLLGAVHDNEQFF
TRBV29-1	TRBJ2-3	CSAEVDTQYF
TRBV28	TRBJ2-1	CASTSGSYNEQFF
TRBV6-5	TRBJ2-3	CASQTSGGPDTQYF
TRBV6-6	TRBJ1-2	CASKRGEGGLGYTF
TRBV20-1	TRBJ1-2	CSASLDRTTNGYTF
TRBV29-1	TRBJ2-7	CSGLTGLGNEQYF
TRBV28	TRBJ2-7	CASSPSPPDSYEQYF
TRBV7-9	TRBJ1-1	CASSLEWGGVTEAFF
TRBV7-8	TRBJ2-2	CASMSTPWLRGLDTGELFF
TRBV5-1	TRBJ1-5	CASSTGQGGQPQHF
TRBV20-1	TRBJ2-4	CSASNGVAGETKNIQYF
TRBV30	TRBJ2-2	CAWREGRGNTGELFF
TRBV7-9	TRBJ2-2	CASSLRPGGTGELFF
TRBV2	TRBJ2-7	CASNVAGGIHEQYF